The 21 T cell receptor beta chains below all came from one sample that was sequenced in a study of coeliac disease. Clones were sequenced by immunoSEQ multiplex PCR, and TCRdb holds only the in-frame ones, with some missing. This table has roughly 4,800 clones, about 70% appearing once. Material for sequencing was lymphocytes from the gut lamina propria. The receptors were sampled from a man younger than 30 with celiac disease on a gluten-free diet.

The chain couples TRBV19 to TRBJ1-3; TRBD1 is a possible D gene (5 bases). Germline V CDR1 and CDR2: LNHDA, SQIVND (reference sequence). CDR3 length equals 15 residues. Deletions cut 4 bases from V and 0 bases from J, with 10 bases between. The CDR3 loop is CASSTRQYSGNTIYF. CDR3 coding DNA: TGTGCCAGTAGTACCCGACAGTACTCTGGAAACACCATATATTTT. Full variable domain (rest looked up from reference TRBV19 and TRBJ1-3): DGGITQSPKYLFRKEGQNVTLSCEQNLNHDAMYWYRQDPGQGLRLIYYSQIVNDFQKGDIAEGYSVSREKKESFPLTVTSAQKNPTAFYLCASSTRQYSGNTIYFGEGSWLTVV.

J is TRBJ2-3 and V is TRBV27, with 7 bases identical to TRBD2. V was clipped by 3 bases and J by 4 bases; unmatched bases: 4. This CDR3 spans 14 amino acids. Germline lookup yields CDR1 MNHEY and CDR2 SMNVEV (reference sequence). The CDR3 is CASSLGGGADTQYF. The CDR3 bases are TGTGCCAGCAGTTTGGGCGGGGGAGCAGATACGCAGTATTTT.

V usage is TRBV7-2 and J usage is TRBJ2-5, with 7 bases fitting TRBD1. This CDR3 is 13 amino acids long. V lost 5 bases and J lost 5; bases outside the gene matches: 5. From germline, CDR1 is SGHTA and CDR2 FQGNSA. The CDR3 loop reads CASSRDSSETQYF. The CDR3 DNA is TGTGCCAGCAGCCGGGACAGCTCGGAGACCCAGTACTTC.

The gene calls are TRBV7-2 and TRBJ2-7, with TRBD2 matching 11 bases. From germline, CDR1 is SGHTA and CDR2 FQGNSA. The CDR3 has 15 residues. The V segment lost 2 bases and the J segment 3 bases; nucleotides outside the gene matches: 3. This CDR3 reads CASSLSLAGGYEQYF. CDR3 in DNA: TGTGCCAGCAGCTTATCCCTAGCGGGGGGCTACGAGCAGTACTTC.

The chain combines TRBV28 with TRBJ1-2; 11 bases align to TRBD1. Germline CDR1 MDHEN, CDR2 SYDVKM. V was pared by 5 bases and J by 3 bases, with 5 bases of the junction left unmatched. This CDR3 spans 15 amino acids. The CDR3 spells CASSPWTGGDYGYTF. The CDR3, as DNA: TGTGCCAGCAGTCCCTGGACAGGGGGCGACTATGGCTACACCTTC.

The V and J genes are TRBV7-2 and TRBJ1-5; 9 bases are shared with TRBD1. CDR1 is SGHTA and CDR2 is FQGNSA in the germline V gene. The CDR3 consists of 14 residues. Germline trimming cut 5 bases from V and 6 bases from J; bases unmatched to any gene: 5. The CDR3 loop is CASSVGTGPQPQHF. In DNA, the CDR3 is TGTGCCAGCAGCGTAGGGACAGGGCCTCAGCCCCAGCATTTT.

The chain combines TRBV19 with TRBJ1-5; TRBD1 is a possible D gene (6 bases). Per germline, CDR1 LNHDA and CDR2 SQIVND (reference sequence). The CDR3 contains 13 residues. Trimming took off 6 bases at V and 4 bases at J, with 10 bases between the two ends. The CDR3 region is CASRGRGNQPQHF. The CDR3 bases are TGTGCCAGTAGGGGGAGGGGGAATCAGCCCCAGCATTTT.

The chain uses TRBV5-1 and TRBJ1-6; possibly TRBD1 for D (6 bases). The CDR3 is 16 residues long. Trimming removed 1 base at V and 0 bases at J, with 8 bases between. Per germline, CDR1 SGHRS and CDR2 YFSETQ. CDR3 DNA: TGCGCCAGCAGCTTGAACAGGGACTCCTATAATTCACCCCTCCACTTT. As protein: CASSLNRDSYNSPLHF.

The chain couples TRBV7-6 to TRBJ2-1, with D unresolved. Trimming took 5 bases from V and 10 from J, leaving 18 bases between them. CDR3 length equals 14 residues. The germline V gene encodes CDR1 SGHVS and CDR2 FNYEAQ. CDR3 sequence: CASSPGPAFGEQFF. CDR3 in DNA: TGTGCCAGCAGCCCAGGTCCTGCTTTTGGAGAGCAGTTCTTC.

The chain carries TRBV7-6 and TRBJ2-5, with D perhaps TRBD2 (5 bases). Per the germline V gene, CDR1 is SGHVS and CDR2 is FNYEAQ. The CDR3 contains 15 residues. The germline V and J ends were trimmed by 1 base and 0 bases, with 9 bases remaining between them. The CDR3 is CASSLEPGYQETQYF. The CDR3 DNA follows: TGTGCCAGCAGCTTAGAGCCGGGGTACCAAGAGACCCAGTACTTC.

The V call is TRBV30, the J call TRBJ2-7, with D possibly TRBD1 on 6 matching bases. This CDR3 is 12 amino acids long. Trimming shortened V by 3 bases and J by 3 bases, and 9 bases separated the two germline ends. Per germline, CDR1 GTSNPN and CDR2 SVGIG (reference sequence). CDR3 DNA: TGTGCCTGGAGGATAGGGGGCTACGAGCAGTACTTC. This gives the protein CAWRIGGYEQYF. Complete variable domain (other parts from reference TRBV30 and TRBJ2-7): SQTIHQWPATLVQPVGSPLSLECTVEGTSNPNLYWYRQAAGRGLQLLFYSVGIGQISSEVPQNLSASRPQDRQFILSSKKLLLSDSGFYLCAWRIGGYEQYFGPGTRLTVT.

The V and J genes are TRBV19 and TRBJ1-2; TRBD1 might be the D (6 bases). This CDR3 has 11 residues. Germline lookup yields CDR1 LNHDA and CDR2 SQIVND (reference sequence). V lost 5 bases to trimming and J lost 8 bases, with 9 bases between them. The CDR3: CASSWTAGYTF. The DNA for the CDR3 is TGTGCCAGTAGTTGGACAGCCGGCTACACCTTC.

CDR3: CASSRGFRGAFF. In DNA, the CDR3 is TGTGCCAGCAGCCGCGGGTTCCGGGGAGCTTTCTTT. V gene TRBV7-2 combines with J gene TRBJ1-1; D is ambiguous. Germline CDR1 SGHTA, CDR2 FQGNSA. V was cut by 5 bases and J by 10 bases, with 14 bases left in between. The CDR3 loop spans 12 amino acids.

The chain is built from TRBV11-2 and TRBJ1-1, with 7 bases identical to TRBD1. Germline-derived CDR1 and CDR2 are SGHAT and FQNNGV. The V gene end was trimmed by 2 bases and the J gene end by 1 base; junction bases not matched to a gene: 13. The CDR3 has 18 residues. The CDR3 region is CASSLHWGLGGRNTEAFF. In DNA form, the CDR3 reads TGTGCCAGCAGCTTACACTGGGGTCTAGGGGGCAGGAACACTGAAGCTTTCTTT. Full variable domain (outside the CDR3, taken from reference TRBV11-2 and TRBJ1-1): EAGVAQSPRYKIIEKRQSVAFWCNPISGHATLYWYQQILGQGPKLLIQFQNNGVVDDSQLPKDRFSAERLKGVDSTLKIQPAKLEDSAVYLCASSLHWGLGGRNTEAFFGQGTRLTVV.

The chain combines TRBV5-1 with TRBJ2-7; maybe TRBD1 (6 bases). The CDR3 loop spans 16 amino acids. CDR1 and CDR2 from the germline V gene are SGHRS and YFSETQ. V was trimmed by 0 bases and J by 4 bases, leaving 17 bases between them. This CDR3 is CASSLEPSGHQYEQYF. The CDR3 nucleotides read TGCGCCAGCAGCTTGGAGCCCTCGGGACACCAATACGAGCAGTACTTC.

This clone turned up a few times. The CDR3 region has the DNA TGTGCCAGCAGCCAAATACCAGAGGCTGAAGCTTTCTTT. Translated: CASSQIPEAEAFF. The rearrangement uses TRBV6-1 and TRBJ1-1, with D uncertain. Germline V gene data show CDR1 as MNHNS and CDR2 as SASEGT. This CDR3 contains 13 residues. V dropped 6 bases and J dropped 6 bases, with 14 bases sitting between them.

The count of this clone is one. The J gene is TRBJ2-7, the V gene TRBV9, with 15 bases that match TRBD2. Unmatched junction bases numbered 7, after V lost 3 bases and J lost 6 bases. The CDR3 has 16 amino acids. CDR1 is SGDLS and CDR2 is YYNGEE in the germline V gene. CDR3 DNA: TGTGCCAGCAGCGGGACTAGCGGGGGGGCCTGGGCCGAGCAGTACTTC. It is translated as CASSGTSGGAWAEQYF.

The chain links TRBV7-2 to TRBJ1-3; 7 bases match TRBD1. The CDR3 extends over 18 amino acids. Trimming took 2 bases from V and 0 from J; bases not matched to a gene: 10. Germline CDR1 is SGHTA and CDR2 is FQGNSA. The CDR3 DNA sequence: TGTGCCAGCAGCTTAACCCGGACAGGCAAAAGCTCTGGAAACACCATATATTTT. This codes for CASSLTRTGKSSGNTIYF.

This clone was seen a single time. The chain carries TRBV5-6 and TRBJ1-4; 8 bases are a match to TRBD1. Germline V gene data show CDR1 as SGHDT and CDR2 as YYEEEE. V lost 4 bases and J lost 10; bases outside the gene matches: 9. The CDR3 spans 14 residues. CDR3 coding DNA: TGTGCCAGCAGCCTTCTGGCAGGGGGCGGAAAACTGTTTTTT. The encoded protein is CASSLLAGGGKLFF. The full variable domain, completed using reference TRBV5-6 and TRBJ1-4, is DAGVTQSPTHLIKTRGQQVTLRCSPKSGHDTVSWYQQALGQGPQFIFQYYEEEERQRGNFPDRFSGHQFPNYSSELNVNALLLGDSALYLCASSLLAGGGKLFFGSGTQLSVL.

This sequence joins TRBV19 and TRBJ2-1, with D perhaps matching TRBD1 (5 bases). Between the trimmed V and J ends, which lost 3 bases and 12 bases, there was a span of 12 bases. This CDR3 comprises 12 residues. Germline V gene lookup returns CDR1 LNHDA and CDR2 SQIVND (reference sequence). CDR3 bases: TGTGCCAGTAGTATCCAGGAAAGGGGGCAGTTCTTC. As protein: CASSIQERGQFF.

The V gene is TRBV5-4, the J gene TRBJ1-6, with TRBD1 as a possible D gene (5 bases). CDR3 length equals 14 residues. Per germline, CDR1 SGHNT and CDR2 YYREEE (reference sequence). V dropped 0 bases and J dropped 4 bases, with 5 bases sitting between them. CDR3 sequence (DNA): TGTGCCAGCAGCTTGGGGACATATAATTCACCCCTCCACTTT. Translated, it gives CASSLGTYNSPLHF.